This T cell receptor beta chain was captured in a study of blood T cell repertoires in COVID-19. About the research overall: Researchers got acute and convalescent COVID-19 samples from the United States, Italy and Spain. In each case, the material was cDNA or gDNA derived from T cells, B-cell-depleted T cells, or PBMCs.

Germline V gives CDR1 KGHSH, CDR2 LQKENI. V was shortened by 3 bases and J by 10 bases, with 13 bases between the two germline ends. The CDR3 covers 13 residues. Original processing methods: Estimated nucleated cell counts came from reference gene primer amplification. Assay: immunoSEQ multiplex PCR; the TCRdb copy retains only in-frame clones and omits some. The DNA gave D and trimming, while V, J and clone size come from that table. Among 200,000 to 250,000 clones listed, about 88% were seen once. The J gene is TRBJ2-1, the V gene TRBV18; D perhaps matches TRBD2 (6 bases). This receptor was obtained from a man aged 35 to 55 with acute or convalescent COVID-19. Sequencing was performed on peripheral blood. The CDR3 DNA reads TGTGCCAGCTCACCTGCGGGGACCGGCGAGCAGTTCTTC. Protein sequence: CASSPAGTGEQFF.